Below, 13 T cell receptor beta chains from the same sample are listed, as sequenced in a study of HIV-infected patients and healthy controls (dated by TCRdb to 2014 to 2015). Follow-up blood was drawn from HIV-infected patients roughly three months, about 14 weeks, after the initiation of antiretroviral therapy. Whole blood was used without cell fractionation, so the repertoire reflected all unsorted peripheral T cells. The library was made by 5' RACE. Sequencing used an Illumina MiSeq. SuperScript III was used to reverse transcribe 500 ng RNA with primers targeting the alpha and beta constant regions. Alpha and beta chain libraries were generated separately via chain-specific third strand synthesis with multiplexing indices. TCRdb trimmed public reads at Q25 via fastp, called clones via MiXCR and kept in-frame beta chains. CDR3 protein sequences are deduplicated, and each keeps its most common genes and DNA. Present in this sample are about 18,000 distinct CDR3 sequences, approximately 7.7% of which were seen just once. The ten largest clones capture about 20% of the sample.

The specimen was blood, collected during antiretroviral therapy. The receptors come from an adult with HIV infection.

This clonotype was observed a few times. V and J are TRBV29-1 and TRBJ1-6, with D uncertain. The germline V gene encodes CDR1 SQVTM and CDR2 ANQGSEA. Trimming took off 4 bases at V and 9 bases at J, with 13 bases between the two ends. This CDR3 spans 13 amino acids. CDR3 sequence reads: CSVGYSLGSPLHF. The CDR3 DNA sequence: TGCAGCGTTGGGTACAGCCTTGGTTCACCCCTCCACTTT.

This clonotype has ten or more counts. The CDR3 sequence: CASSSRGILEQFF. The DNA for the CDR3 is TGTGCCAGCAGCTCGAGAGGGATCCTTGAGCAGTTCTTC. The V gene is TRBV11-3, the J gene TRBJ2-1; tentatively, D is TRBD2 (5 bases). This CDR3 spans 13 amino acids. V was trimmed by 4 bases and J by 9 bases, leaving 13 bases between them. From germline, CDR1 is SGHNT and CDR2 YENEEA.

This clonotype was counted ten times or more. The chain is built from TRBV9 and TRBJ2-3, with no clear D. CDR3 length: 15 amino acids. Per germline, CDR1 SGDLS and CDR2 YYNGEE. Trimming removed 0 bases at V and 1 base at J, with 9 bases between. The CDR3 bases are TGTGCCAGCAGCGTAGAAAGCGCCGGCACAGATACGCAGTATTTT. Translation gives CASSVESAGTDTQYF. The full variable domain, with the rest looked up from reference TRBV9 and TRBJ2-3, is DSGVTQTPKHLITATGQRVTLRCSPRSGDLSVYWYQQSLDQGLQFLIQYYNGEERAKGNILERFSAQQFPDLHSELNLSSLELGDSALYFCASSVESAGTDTQYFGPGTRLTVL.

In its sample, this clonotype was seen many times. The V and J genes are TRBV30 and TRBJ1-1, with TRBD1 identical over 7 bases. This CDR3 comprises 13 residues. The junction had 2 bases not matched to a gene; V was cut back by 0 bases and J by 4 bases. CDR1 is GTSNPN and CDR2 is SVGIG in the germline V gene (reference sequence). CDR3 sequence (DNA): TGTGCCTGGAGTGTTGGGACAGTCACTGAAGCTTTCTTT. Its protein is CAWSVGTVTEAFF.

This clonotype has a count of ten or more. In DNA, the CDR3 is TGTGCCAGCAGTATCGACAGTTCAACTAATGAAAAACTGTTTTTT. Translating it yields CASSIDSSTNEKLFF. The rearrangement joins TRBV25-1 to TRBJ1-4; tentatively, D is TRBD1 (5 bases). The V and J ends lost 5 bases and 0 bases respectively, with 10 bases between them. Germline values: CDR1 MGHDK, CDR2 SYGVNS. The CDR3 contains 15 residues.

This clonotype was recorded many times. This sequence joins TRBV7-3 and TRBJ2-2, with D possibly matching TRBD1 (6 bases). The germline V and J ends were trimmed by 5 bases and 2 bases, with 12 bases remaining between them. CDR1 SGHTA and CDR2 FQGTGA come from the germline V gene. The CDR3 loop spans 15 amino acids. As DNA, the CDR3 is TGTGCCAGCAGCCTCGACAGGACCAACACCGGGGAGCTGTTTTTT. Protein sequence: CASSLDRTNTGELFF.

This clonotype was detected ten times or more. The DNA for the CDR3 is TGTGCCAGCAGCCCCCCCCTTCGGGCTAGCGGGAAGCGGACCGGGGAGCTGTTTTTT. Encoded protein: CASSPPLRASGKRTGELFF. V usage is TRBV7-9 and J usage is TRBJ2-2; the match to TRBD2 covers 9 bases. Germline CDR1 and CDR2: SEHNR and FQNEAQ (reference sequence). J lost 5 bases, V lost 5 bases, and 18 bases had no gene match. CDR3 length: 19 amino acids.

This clonotype was counted ten times or more. The CDR3 coding sequence is TGCGCCAGCAGCTTGGAAGGGAATACTGAAGCTTTCTTT. Translated, it gives CASSLEGNTEAFF. This chain links TRBV5-1 with TRBJ1-1; no clear D. The CDR3 loop spans 13 amino acids. Per germline, CDR1 SGHRS and CDR2 YFSETQ. V was pared by 0 bases and J by 5 bases, with 8 bases between.

This clonotype was recorded a few times. This sequence joins TRBV18 and TRBJ1-5; D is uncertain. V dropped 0 bases and J dropped 2 bases, with 14 bases sitting between them. This CDR3 has 17 residues. Germline values: CDR1 KGHSH, CDR2 LQKENI. The CDR3 reads CASSPPMGMAGNQPQHF. The CDR3 DNA sequence: TGTGCCAGCTCACCACCGATGGGCATGGCGGGCAATCAGCCCCAGCATTTT.

This clonotype was counted many times. V usage is TRBV7-3 and J usage is TRBJ1-1, with D maybe TRBD1 (5 bases). CDR1 is SGHTA and CDR2 is FQGTGA in the germline V gene. The CDR3 is 15 residues long. Trimming shortened V by 0 bases and J by 8 bases, and 16 bases separated the two germline ends. CDR3 DNA sequence: TGTGCCAGCAGCTTAACCCCGGGATCCGGGGCCGAAGCTTTCTTT. Its translation is CASSLTPGSGAEAFF.

This clonotype was seen repeatedly, ten times or more. The chain joins TRBV12-3 or TRBV12-4 to TRBJ1-5; D is perhaps TRBD1 (6 bases). The CDR3 sequence is 13 residues long. Trimming took 3 bases from V and 5 from J, leaving 8 bases between them. CDR3 nucleotides: TGTGCCAGCAGTTTGGGGGGCCATCAGCCCCAGCATTTT. It yields the protein CASSLGGHQPQHF.

This clonotype was counted ten times or more. The chain is built from TRBV19 and TRBJ1-5; D might be TRBD1 (5 bases). Trimming shortened V by 9 bases and J by 5 bases, and 14 bases separated the two germline ends. Per the germline V gene, CDR1 is LNHDA and CDR2 is SQIVND (reference sequence). This CDR3 region has 13 residues. In DNA, the CDR3 is TGTGCCAGCCTTCCCGGGGGGGATCAGCCCCAGCATTTT. Translating it yields CASLPGGDQPQHF.

The rearrangement uses TRBV6-4 and TRBJ1-5, with D tentatively TRBD1 (6 bases). Germline CDR1 reads MRHNA; CDR2 reads SNTAGT. With 4 bases removed from V and 1 base from J, the gap between germline ends came to 17 bases. The CDR3 contains 17 residues. CDR3: CASSVAFRGRSNQPQHF. Here the CDR3 DNA reads TGTGCCAGCAGTGTGGCTTTCAGGGGACGGAGCAATCAGCCCCAGCATTTT.